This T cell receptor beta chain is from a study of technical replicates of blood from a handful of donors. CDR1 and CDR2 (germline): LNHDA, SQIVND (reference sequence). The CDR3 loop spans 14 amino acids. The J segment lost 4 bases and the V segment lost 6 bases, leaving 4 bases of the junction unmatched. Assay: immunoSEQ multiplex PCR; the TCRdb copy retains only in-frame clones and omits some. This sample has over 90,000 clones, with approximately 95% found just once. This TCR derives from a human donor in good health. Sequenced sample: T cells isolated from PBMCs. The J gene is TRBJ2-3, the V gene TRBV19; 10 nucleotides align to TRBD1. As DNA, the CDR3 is TGTGCCAGTAGGACGGGACAGGGGCCAGATACGCAGTATTTT. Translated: CASRTGQGPDTQYF.